This T cell receptor (beta chain) was retrieved from a study of identical twins. Broader study findings: Invariant MAIT and iNKT cells may have partly biased zero-insertion analyses.

Trimming removed 1 base from V and 0 bases from J, with 9 bases in between. The germline gives CDR1 LGHNA, CDR2 YSLEER. This CDR3 is built from 16 residues. From the 5' RACE reads, TCRdb called clonotypes with MiXCR, one entry per CDR3 protein. The repertoire holds a few hundred thousand distinct CDR3 sequences, around a sixth seen once, with more than 10% in the top ten. This clonotype turned up a few times. Its antigen is as yet unknown. The clonotype comes from a man in his fifties in good health. The chain is built from TRBV4-3 and TRBJ2-2; D unclear. The material sequenced was naive T cells sorted from blood. The CDR3 reads CASSQGSATNTGELFF. CDR3 nucleotide sequence: TGCGCCAGCAGCCAAGGTTCAGCGACGAACACCGGGGAGCTGTTTTTT.